These 16 T cell receptor beta chains were sequenced from one sample in a study of blood T cell repertoires in COVID-19. Data came from immunoSEQ multiplex PCR; TCRdb stores just in-frame clones and leaves some out. Of 70,000 or so clones in the sample, 90% are singletons; the top ten hold 1.4% to 1.5%. What was sequenced was peripheral blood. These receptors all come from a man aged 45-65 years with acute or convalescent COVID-19.

The chain has TRBV6-5 and TRBJ1-2; the match to TRBD1 covers 7 bases. With V trimmed by 8 bases and J by 0 bases, 6 bases remained unmatched. Germline V gives CDR1 MNHEY, CDR2 SVGAGI. The CDR3 loop spans 14 amino acids. CDR3: CASRRQGSNYGYTF. CDR3 sequence (DNA): TGTGCCAGCCGAAGACAGGGCTCTAACTATGGCTACACCTTC.

The V and J genes are TRBV28 and TRBJ2-5; the D gene is possibly TRBD1 (6 bases). Germline CDR1 reads MDHEN; CDR2 reads SYDVKM. This CDR3 region has 12 residues. V lost 11 bases and J 5 bases, leaving 15 bases between the germline ends. This CDR3 reads CAPKGGMETQYF. CDR3 nucleotide sequence: TGTGCCCCCAAAGGGGGAATGGAGACCCAGTACTTC. Filled out from reference TRBV28 and TRBJ2-5, the complete variable domain reads DVKVTQSSRYLVKRTGEKVFLECVQDMDHENMFWYRQDPGLGLRLIYFSYDVKMKEKGDIPEGYSVSREKKERFSLILESASTNQTSMYLCAPKGGMETQYFGPGTRLLVL.

The chain combines TRBV9 with TRBJ1-1; D call uncertain. From germline, CDR1 is SGDLS and CDR2 YYNGEE. CDR3 length equals 14 residues. V lost 4 bases, J lost 2 bases, and 12 bases lay in between. CDR3 nucleotides: TGTGCCAGCAGCCCCGAGGTAGTAAACACTGAAGCTTTCTTT. Protein product: CASSPEVVNTEAFF.

The chain combines TRBV19 with TRBJ2-2; maybe TRBD1 (5 bases). The CDR3 is made up of 15 amino acids. Germline CDR1 reads LNHDA; CDR2 reads SQIVND (reference sequence). V gave up 0 bases and J gave up 6 bases, with 11 bases separating them. The CDR3 is CASSIEGRAPGELFF. The CDR3 nucleotides read TGTGCCAGTAGTATAGAGGGCAGGGCCCCCGGGGAGCTGTTTTTT.

V gene TRBV3-1 (or the pseudogene TRBV3-2) combines with J gene TRBJ2-5, with 11 positions matching TRBD1. The CDR3 totals 17 residues. CDR1 is LGHDT and CDR2 is YNNKEL in the germline V gene (reference sequence). The trim removed 1 base at V and 6 bases at J, leaving 10 bases unmatched. CDR3 bases: TGTGCCAGCAGCCAAGTTACCCGGACAGGGGGCGTAAAGACCCAGTACTTC. This encodes CASSQVTRTGGVKTQYF.

The V and J genes are TRBV6-5 and TRBJ2-5; TRBD2 might be the D (5 bases). The CDR3 covers 14 residues. V was shortened by 0 bases and J by 10 bases, with 15 bases between the two germline ends. Germline values: CDR1 MNHEY, CDR2 SVGAGI. The CDR3 nucleotides are TGTGCCAGCAGTTACTCGACGCGGACCGGGAACCAGTACTTC. Translation gives CASSYSTRTGNQYF.

The J gene is TRBJ2-7, the V gene TRBV7-4, with 13 bases fitting TRBD2. V lost 0 bases and J lost 4; bases outside the gene matches: 6. Germline assignment: CDR1 SGHVT and CDR2 SQSDAQ. The CDR3 totals 17 residues. The CDR3, as DNA: TGTGCCAGCAGCTTAGCGAGGACTAGCGGGGGTGAATACGAGCAGTACGTC. This codes for CASSLARTSGGEYEQYV.

This sequence joins TRBV5-1 and TRBJ2-6; D gene unclear. Trimming shortened V by 0 bases and J by 0 bases, and 4 bases separated the two germline ends. The CDR3 has 15 residues. Germline V gene sequence: CDR1 SGHRS, CDR2 YFSETQ. CDR3 residues: CASSLGVSGANVLTF. The CDR3 nucleotides are TGCGCCAGCAGCTTGGGCGTCTCTGGGGCCAACGTCCTGACTTTC.

This chain links TRBV30 with TRBJ1-5; D is possibly TRBD1 (5 bases). This CDR3 has 14 amino acids. Germline CDR1 GTSNPN, CDR2 SVGIG (reference sequence). The V gene lost 2 bases and the J gene lost 2 bases, with 10 bases spanning the gap. CDR3 bases: TGTGCCTGGAGTCGGAGGGGTGGCAATCAGCCCCAGCATTTT. As protein: CAWSRRGGNQPQHF.

The chain has TRBV27 and TRBJ1-1; 9 positions match TRBD1. Trimming at V came to 3 bases and at J to 1 base, leaving 6 bases not matched to a gene. The V gene's germline CDR1 is MNHEY and CDR2 SMNVEV (reference sequence). The CDR3 sequence is 16 residues long. The CDR3 region has the DNA TGTGCCAGCAGTTTCAACAGGGGGCTAAGGAACACTGAAGCTTTCTTT. This gives the protein CASSFNRGLRNTEAFF.

This rearrangement joins TRBV6-1 to TRBJ1-1; 10 bases map to TRBD1. CDR1 is MNHNS, CDR2 SASEGT, per germline. V trimming: 3 bases; J trimming: 1 base; junction bases outside the gene matches: 5. The CDR3 totals 16 residues. In nucleotides, the CDR3 is TGTGCCAGCAGTGAGACAGGGGGCTTAGGGAACACTGAAGCTTTCTTT. Translation: CASSETGGLGNTEAFF.

As DNA, the CDR3 is TGTGCCAGCAGCTTCGGGGGTCTGAACGAGCAGTACGTC. Translation gives CASSFGGLNEQYV. The chain is built from TRBV7-2 and TRBJ2-7, with D maybe TRBD2 (6 bases). Trimming took 3 bases from V and 5 from J, leaving 11 bases between them. CDR3 size: 13 residues. CDR1 and CDR2 from the germline V gene are SGHTA and FQGNSA.

This chain links TRBV4-2 with TRBJ1-5; TRBD1 is a possible D gene (5 bases). Germline values: CDR1 LGHNA, CDR2 YNFKEQ. The CDR3 sequence is 17 residues long. Trimming took 0 bases from V and 0 from J, leaving 12 bases between them. CDR3 loop: CASSQEGQGASNQPQHF. The CDR3 nucleotides are TGTGCCAGCAGCCAAGAAGGGCAGGGCGCTAGCAATCAGCCCCAGCATTTT.

The chain joins TRBV19 to TRBJ2-3; D is perhaps TRBD2 (6 bases). Deletions cut 6 bases from V and 7 bases from J, with 14 bases between. The CDR3 consists of 13 residues. Germline CDR1 LNHDA, CDR2 SQIVND (reference sequence). The CDR3 is CASSLEGAHTQYF. As DNA, the CDR3 is TGTGCCAGTAGCCTGGAGGGCGCGCATACGCAGTATTTT.

To note about this clone: Its ends do not fully match the called genes, so a read error is possible. The CDR3 region is CASRQGGGGIQYF. The CDR3 DNA is TGTGCCAGCAGACAAGGGGGAGGTGGCATTCAGTACTTC. The rearrangement uses TRBV3-1 (or the pseudogene TRBV3-2) and TRBJ2-4; D tentatively reads TRBD1 or TRBD2 (6 bases each). CDR1 is LGHDT, CDR2 YNNKEL, per germline (reference sequence). The CDR3 runs 13 residues.

The chain recombines TRBV7-2 with TRBJ1-6; no clear D gene. The CDR3 runs 15 residues. From germline, CDR1 is SGHTA and CDR2 FQGNSA. Deletions cut 5 bases from V and 7 bases from J, with 15 bases between. DNA of the CDR3: TGTGCCAGCAGCCCAACCGGGCCGGGGAATTCACCCCTCCACTTT. As protein: CASSPTGPGNSPLHF.